These 31 T cell receptor beta chains came from one sample sequenced in a study of blood T cell repertoires in COVID-19. The repertoire was sequenced with immunoSEQ multiplex PCR; TCRdb's copy has only in-frame clones and lacks some. In the table there are approximately 97,000 clones, around nine tenths of which are singletons. The sequenced sample consisted of peripheral blood. The receptor source for this set is a man aged 45-60 years with active or convalescent COVID-19.

CDR3 residues: CASSLGSNNYGYTF. CDR3 nucleotides: TGTGCCAGCAGCTTAGGGTCTAATAACTATGGCTACACCTTC. The chain carries TRBV7-8 and TRBJ1-2; no definite D call. The V and J ends lost 1 base and 1 base respectively, with 7 bases between them. Germline lookup yields CDR1 SGHVS and CDR2 FQNEAQ. This CDR3 contains 14 residues.

V gene TRBV28 combines with J gene TRBJ1-5; D is ambiguous. CDR1 and CDR2 from the germline V gene are MDHEN and SYDVKM. Trimming removed 6 bases at V and 2 bases at J, with 14 bases between. The CDR3 runs to 15 residues. The chain's CDR3 is CASRTGVDGNQPQHF. DNA for the CDR3: TGTGCCAGCAGAACCGGGGTAGACGGCAATCAGCCCCAGCATTTT.

The chain is built from TRBV9 and TRBJ2-1, with D possibly TRBD1 on 5 matching bases. V was cut by 4 bases and J by 3 bases, with 11 bases left in between. Germline loops: CDR1 SGDLS, CDR2 YYNGEE. The CDR3 extends over 14 amino acids. DNA of the CDR3: TGTGCCAGCAGCCTATTAGACAGCTACAATGAGCAGTTCTTC. Translation gives CASSLLDSYNEQFF.

This clone appeared a few times. The chain links TRBV2 to TRBJ1-2; 9 nucleotides align to TRBD1. The CDR3 loop spans 17 amino acids. The trim removed 5 bases at V and 1 base at J, leaving 11 bases unmatched. Germline CDR1 reads SNHLY; CDR2 reads FYNNEI. CDR3 bases: TGTGCCAGCAGTCCCCCGACAGGGGGAGGATTTAACTATGGCTACACCTTC. This codes for CASSPPTGGGFNYGYTF.

The V gene is TRBV28, the J gene TRBJ2-2; D possibly corresponds to TRBD1 (6 bases). CDR1 and CDR2 from the germline V gene are MDHEN and SYDVKM. The V end was cut by 3 bases, the J end by 2 bases, with 16 bases between. The CDR3 is made up of 17 amino acids. The CDR3 DNA follows: TGTGCCAGCAGTTTCGCCCCCCCGGGACACAACACCGGGGAGCTGTTTTTT. Residues: CASSFAPPGHNTGELFF.

The genes are TRBV19 and TRBJ1-3; unclear D gene. CDR3 length equals 16 residues. V was shortened by 7 bases and J by 2 bases, with 18 bases between the two germline ends. CDR1 LNHDA and CDR2 SQIVND come from the germline V gene (reference sequence). In DNA form, the CDR3 reads TGTGCCAGTAACCCGACGGGCGGGGTGGCTGGAAACACCATATATTTT. Its translation: CASNPTGGVAGNTIYF.

The chain has TRBV6-1 and TRBJ1-1, with unresolved D. Trimming removed 2 bases at V and 1 base at J, with 8 bases between. Germline V gene lookup returns CDR1 MNHNS and CDR2 SASEGT. This CDR3 spans 14 amino acids. The CDR3 loop is CASSEPPRNTEAFF. In DNA form, the CDR3 reads TGTGCCAGCAGTGAACCCCCCAGGAACACTGAAGCTTTCTTT.

This rearrangement joins TRBV3-1 (or the pseudogene TRBV3-2) to TRBJ2-5; D gene uncertain. V lost 4 bases to trimming and J lost 1 base, with 4 bases between them. This CDR3 has 12 amino acids. CDR1 and CDR2 from the germline V gene are LGHDT and YNNKEL (reference sequence). This CDR3 reads CASSPFQETQYF. CDR3 nucleotide sequence: TGTGCCAGCAGCCCGTTCCAAGAGACCCAGTACTTC.

This clone was detected only a few times. The rearrangement uses TRBV5-6 and TRBJ1-1; 8 nucleotides match TRBD1. There are 14 residues in the CDR3. V dropped 4 bases and J dropped 1; count of bases not matched to a gene: 3. CDR1 is SGHDT and CDR2 is YYEEEE in the germline V gene. CDR3 residues: CASSTGQGNTEAFF. The CDR3, as DNA: TGTGCCAGCAGCACAGGACAGGGGAACACTGAAGCTTTCTTT.

The genes are TRBV3-1 (or the pseudogene TRBV3-2) and TRBJ1-2, with D perhaps matching TRBD1 (5 bases). This CDR3 is built from 14 residues. V was cut by 4 bases and J by 7 bases, with 16 bases left in between. Germline CDR1 and CDR2: LGHDT and YNNKEL (reference sequence). The CDR3 spells CASSPRGRDSGYTF. The CDR3 DNA reads TGTGCCAGCAGCCCGCGAGGGAGGGACTCTGGCTACACCTTC.

The rearrangement links TRBV3-1 (or the pseudogene TRBV3-2) to TRBJ1-2, with D perhaps matching TRBD1 (5 bases). The germline gives CDR1 LGHDT, CDR2 YNNKEL (reference sequence). V lost 0 bases to trimming and J lost 6 bases, with 11 bases between them. This CDR3 is 14 amino acids long. The CDR3: CASSQDPGGDGYTF. The CDR3 nucleotides read TGTGCCAGCAGCCAAGACCCCGGGGGTGATGGCTACACCTTC.

The J gene is TRBJ2-7, the V gene TRBV30; the match to TRBD1 covers 7 bases. V shed 7 bases and J 1 base; nucleotides not matched to a gene: 10. The V gene's germline CDR1 is GTSNPN and CDR2 SVGIG (reference sequence). The CDR3 has 14 amino acids. The CDR3 DNA reads TGTGCCTTCTCGCGAGGGGGCACTTCCTACGAGCAGTACTTC. This translates into CAFSRGGTSYEQYF.

The V and J genes are TRBV18 and TRBJ2-1; the match to TRBD1 covers 9 bases. CDR3 length equals 15 residues. From germline, CDR1 is KGHSH and CDR2 LQKENI. The ends lost 5 bases at V and 4 bases at J; junction bases unmatched: 6. CDR3 amino acids: CASSAGTGPYNEQFF. The CDR3 DNA reads TGTGCCAGCTCAGCCGGGACAGGGCCTTACAATGAGCAGTTCTTC.

The chain is built from TRBV10-2 and TRBJ1-5, with no clear D. Trimming took 0 bases from V and 5 from J, leaving 8 bases between them. The germline CDR1 and CDR2 sequences are WSHSY and SAAADI. The CDR3 is 14 amino acids. CDR3 in amino acids: CASSESPEYQPQHF. CDR3 bases: TGCGCCAGCAGTGAGTCTCCGGAGTATCAGCCCCAGCATTTT.

The chain employs TRBV24-1 and TRBJ2-7; 11 bases are a match to TRBD1. The CDR3 runs 14 residues. Germline CDR1 KGHDR, CDR2 SFDVKD. V lost 4 bases and J lost 6; bases outside the gene matches: 4. CDR3 loop: CATSDGQGAREQYF. The CDR3 DNA sequence: TGTGCCACCAGTGACGGACAGGGGGCGCGCGAGCAGTACTTC.

This rearrangement joins TRBV19 to TRBJ2-5, with D possibly being TRBD1 (5 bases). The CDR3 spans 16 residues. V lost 1 base and J 2 bases, leaving 14 bases between the germline ends. CDR1 and CDR2 (germline): LNHDA, SQIVND (reference sequence). The CDR3 DNA reads as TGTGCCAGTAGTATAGTCCCAGGGATGGCTCAAGAGACCCAGTACTTC. Protein sequence: CASSIVPGMAQETQYF.

V gene TRBV6-5 combines with J gene TRBJ2-3; 10 bases agree with TRBD2. This CDR3 comprises 16 residues. The J segment lost 5 bases and the V segment lost 2 bases, leaving 7 bases of the junction unmatched. Germline V gene data show CDR1 as MNHEY and CDR2 as SVGAGI. Here the CDR3 DNA reads TGTGCCAGCAGTTACCCGAGCGGGGGGGCCAGAGATACGCAGTATTTT. Residues: CASSYPSGGARDTQYF.

The gene calls are TRBV5-5 and TRBJ2-2; 7 bases match TRBD1. The CDR3 has 16 amino acids. V trimming: 0 bases; J trimming: 0 bases; junction bases outside the gene matches: 2. Germline CDR1 and CDR2: SGHKS and YYEKEE (reference sequence). CDR3 sequence reads: CASSLGDRANTGELFF. CDR3 bases: TGTGCCAGCAGCTTGGGTGACAGGGCGAACACCGGGGAGCTGTTTTTT.

CDR3 in DNA: TGTGCCAGCAGCTTAGGACTAGTTACCTACGAGCAGTACTTC. Amino acids: CASSLGLVTYEQYF. The gene calls are TRBV7-2 and TRBJ2-7; perhaps TRBD2 as D (6 bases). CDR3 length: 14 residues. CDR1 and CDR2 (germline): SGHTA, FQGNSA. Trimming stripped 1 base from V and 2 bases from J, with 9 bases between.

A single count supports this clone. The rearrangement links TRBV2 to TRBJ1-5, with TRBD1 as a possible D gene (5 bases). The CDR3 contains 14 residues. Looked up from germline, CDR1 is SNHLY and CDR2 is FYNNEI. The ends were cut back, 3 bases at V and 11 bases at J, with 17 bases in the middle. The CDR3 DNA sequence: TGTGCCAGCAGTGAGCGGGGGGTGGGGATGGCCCAGCATTTT. Its translation is CASSERGVGMAQHF.

This clone was detected only a few times. The rearrangement joins TRBV30 to TRBJ2-5; possible D gene TRBD1, 6 bases. This CDR3 has 14 residues. Per the germline V gene, CDR1 is GTSNPN and CDR2 is SVGIG (reference sequence). With 5 bases removed from V and 5 bases from J, the gap between germline ends came to 18 bases. CDR3 in amino acids: CAWVTGSVVETQYF. CDR3 sequence (DNA): TGTGCCTGGGTCACAGGGTCCGTTGTGGAGACCCAGTACTTC.

The chain combines TRBV6-5 with TRBJ2-3; 9 bases agree with TRBD1. Unmatched junction bases numbered 5, after V lost 8 bases and J lost 5 bases. Germline V gene sequence: CDR1 MNHEY, CDR2 SVGAGI. CDR3 size: 13 residues. CDR3 sequence reads: CASRGQGIDTQYF. In DNA, the CDR3 is TGTGCCAGCCGGGGACAGGGTATAGATACGCAGTATTTT.

The rearrangement links TRBV25-1 to TRBJ1-6, with D tentatively TRBD1 (6 bases). V was cut by 2 bases and J by 14 bases, with 19 bases left in between. CDR1 is MGHDK, CDR2 SYGVNS, per germline. The CDR3 length is 15 residues. The CDR3 coding sequence is TGTGCCAGCAGTGAAAGTCTACAGGGTAAAACGGCCCTCCACTTT. Amino acids: CASSESLQGKTALHF.

V and J are TRBV28 and TRBJ2-3, with 10 bases that match TRBD2. Germline loops: CDR1 MDHEN, CDR2 SYDVKM. The ends lost 3 bases at V and 6 bases at J; junction bases unmatched: 9. The CDR3 is 16 amino acids. This CDR3 is CASSFPSGGDVDTQYF. As DNA, the CDR3 is TGTGCCAGCAGTTTCCCCAGCGGGGGGGATGTCGATACGCAGTATTTT.

The genes are TRBV28 and TRBJ2-7, with 7 bases lining up with TRBD2. Germline V gives CDR1 MDHEN, CDR2 SYDVKM. The CDR3 spans 14 residues. CDR3: CATREHGGSYEQYV. For the CDR3, the DNA is TGTGCTACTCGGGAACACGGGGGGTCCTACGAGCAGTACGTC.

J is TRBJ2-7 and V is TRBV7-2; 8 bases agree with TRBD2. V gave up 1 base and J gave up 2 bases; unmatched junction bases: 4. Per germline, CDR1 SGHTA and CDR2 FQGNSA. The CDR3 has 15 residues. The CDR3 nucleotides read TGTGCCAGCAGCTTAGATGGCGGGGGGACCTACGAGCAGTACTTC. Amino acids: CASSLDGGGTYEQYF.

This chain uses TRBV19 with TRBJ1-1, with D possibly TRBD1 on 6 matching bases. The V gene's germline CDR1 is LNHDA and CDR2 SQIVND (reference sequence). V was trimmed by 4 bases and J by 0 bases, leaving 12 bases between them. This CDR3 is 15 amino acids long. This CDR3 reads CASSRKDSLNTEAFF. The CDR3 DNA follows: TGTGCCAGTAGTAGGAAGGACAGCCTGAACACTGAAGCTTTCTTT.

The genes are TRBV5-1 and TRBJ2-7; TRBD1 might be the D (6 bases). Trimming took 2 bases from V and 4 from J, leaving 13 bases between them. Germline-derived CDR1 and CDR2 are SGHRS and YFSETQ. The CDR3 length is 14 residues. The CDR3 reads CASSFLPQGYEQYV. For the CDR3, the DNA is TGCGCCAGCAGCTTCCTCCCACAGGGTTACGAGCAGTACGTC.

In its sample, this clone was seen a few times. The DNA for the CDR3 is TGTGCCAGCAGTTTATGGGGCCCTCAAGAGACCCAGTACTTC. Protein product: CASSLWGPQETQYF. The rearrangement uses TRBV27 and TRBJ2-5; possible D gene TRBD1, 5 bases. This CDR3 comprises 14 residues. V was shortened by 1 base and J by 2 bases, with 8 bases between the two germline ends. Germline values: CDR1 MNHEY, CDR2 SMNVEV (reference sequence).

V and J are TRBV18 and TRBJ1-5, with 8 bases aligning to TRBD1. Looked up from germline, CDR1 is KGHSH and CDR2 is LQKENI. With V trimmed by 6 bases and J by 2 bases, 9 bases remained unmatched. The CDR3 spans 16 residues. In DNA form, the CDR3 reads TGTGCCAGCTCTCCGACGGACAGGGTGGGCAATCAGCCCCAGCATTTT. Amino acid sequence: CASSPTDRVGNQPQHF.

V and J are TRBV24-1 and TRBJ2-2; TRBD1 might be the D (5 bases). Trimming removed 1 base from V and 4 bases from J, with 15 bases in between. Germline V gene lookup returns CDR1 KGHDR and CDR2 SFDVKD. The CDR3 has 17 amino acids. CDR3 sequence (DNA): TGTGCCACCAGTGATTTCCCTTCCCAGGGCAGCACCGGGGAGCTGTTTTTT. Its translation is CATSDFPSQGSTGELFF.